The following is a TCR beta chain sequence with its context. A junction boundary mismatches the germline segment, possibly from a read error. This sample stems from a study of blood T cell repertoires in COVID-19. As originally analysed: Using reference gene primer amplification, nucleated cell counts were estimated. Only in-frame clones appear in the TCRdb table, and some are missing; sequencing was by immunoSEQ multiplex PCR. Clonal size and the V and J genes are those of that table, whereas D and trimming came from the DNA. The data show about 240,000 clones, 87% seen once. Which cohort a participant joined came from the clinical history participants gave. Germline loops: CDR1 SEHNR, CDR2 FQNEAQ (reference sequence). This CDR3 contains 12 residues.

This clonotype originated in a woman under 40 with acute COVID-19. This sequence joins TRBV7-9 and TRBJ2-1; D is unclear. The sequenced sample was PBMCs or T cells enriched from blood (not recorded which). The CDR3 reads CASTLYSNEQFF. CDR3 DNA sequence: TGTGCCAGCACCTTATACTCGAATGAGCAGTTCTTC.